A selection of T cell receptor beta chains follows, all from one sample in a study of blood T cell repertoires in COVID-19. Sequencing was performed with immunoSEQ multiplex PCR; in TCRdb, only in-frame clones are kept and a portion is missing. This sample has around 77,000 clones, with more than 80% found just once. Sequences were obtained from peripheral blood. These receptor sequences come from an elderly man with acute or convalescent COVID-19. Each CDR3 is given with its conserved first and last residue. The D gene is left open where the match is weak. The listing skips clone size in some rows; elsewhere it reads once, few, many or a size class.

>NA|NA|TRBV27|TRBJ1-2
CASSFGGGPNYGYTF
TGTGCCAGCAGTTTTGGGGGGGGACCTAACTATGGCTACACCTTC
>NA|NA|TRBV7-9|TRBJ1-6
CASRSMGGNSYNSPLHF
TGTGCCAGCAGGTCTATGGGGGGGAACTCCTATAATTCACCCCTCCACTTT
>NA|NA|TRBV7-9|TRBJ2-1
CASSSFSGGDLGSYNEQFF
TGTGCCAGCAGCTCCTTTAGCGGAGGGGATCTCGGCTCCTACAATGAGCAGTTCTTC
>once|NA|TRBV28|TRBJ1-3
CASSAGRSSGNTIYF
TGTGCCAGCAGCGCGGGACGTAGCTCTGGAAACACCATATATTTT
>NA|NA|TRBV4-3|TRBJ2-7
CASSQEFRDEQYF
TGCGCCAGCAGCCAAGAGTTCAGGGACGAGCAGTACTTC
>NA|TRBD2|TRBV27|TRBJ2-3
CASRDLAGAINTQYF
TGTGCCAGCAGAGATCTAGCGGGAGCTATTAATACGCAGTATTTT
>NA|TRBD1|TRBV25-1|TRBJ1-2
CASSARQGTNYGYTF
TGTGCCAGCAGTGCTAGACAGGGCACTAACTATGGCTACACCTTC
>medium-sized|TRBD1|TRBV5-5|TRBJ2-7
CASRTTGAVHEQYF
TGTGCCAGCAGAACGACAGGGGCGGTCCACGAGCAGTACTTC
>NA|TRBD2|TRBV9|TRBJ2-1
CASRPIAGFGYNEQFF
TGTGCCAGCAGACCAATAGCGGGATTTGGGTACAATGAGCAGTTCTTC
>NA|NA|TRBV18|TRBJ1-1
CASSPPISRNTEAFF
TGTGCCAGCTCACCACCTATTTCCCGGAACACTGAAGCTTTCTTT
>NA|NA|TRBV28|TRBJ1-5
CASSQDSKTGQPQHF
TGTGCCAGCAGCCAAGACAGTAAGACGGGTCAGCCCCAGCATTTT
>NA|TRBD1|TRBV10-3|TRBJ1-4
CAISQWGRGITNEKLFF
TGTGCCATCAGCCAATGGGGCAGGGGGATAACTAATGAAAAACTGTTTTTT
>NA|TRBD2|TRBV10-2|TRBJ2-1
CASSEPGTSGFSYNEQFF
TGCGCCAGCAGTGAGCCGGGGACTAGCGGGTTCTCCTACAATGAGCAGTTCTTC
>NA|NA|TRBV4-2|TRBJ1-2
CASSQQGPGHYGYTF
TGTGCCAGCAGCCAGCAGGGTCCAGGACACTATGGCTACACCTTC
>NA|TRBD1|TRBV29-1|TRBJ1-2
CSVQGGDYGYTF
TGCAGCGTCCAGGGGGGTGACTATGGCTACACCTTC
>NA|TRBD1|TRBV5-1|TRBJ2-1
CASSATGGPYNEQFF
TGCGCCAGCAGCGCTACAGGGGGTCCCTACAATGAGCAGTTCTTC
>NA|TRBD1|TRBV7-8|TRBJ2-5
CASRATGVGETQYF
TGTGCCAGCAGGGCAACAGGGGTTGGAGAGACCCAGTACTTC